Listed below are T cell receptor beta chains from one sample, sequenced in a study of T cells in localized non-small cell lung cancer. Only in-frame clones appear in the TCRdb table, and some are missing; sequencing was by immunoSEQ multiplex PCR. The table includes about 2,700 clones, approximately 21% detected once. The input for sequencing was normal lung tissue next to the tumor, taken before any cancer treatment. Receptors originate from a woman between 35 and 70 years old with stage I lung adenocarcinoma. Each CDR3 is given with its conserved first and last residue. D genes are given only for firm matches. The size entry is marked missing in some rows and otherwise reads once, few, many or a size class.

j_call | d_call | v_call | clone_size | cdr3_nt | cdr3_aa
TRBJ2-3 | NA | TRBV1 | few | TGCGCCAGCAGCCAAGAAGAATCTAGCGGGGTCGGAGATACGCAGTATTTT | CASSQEESSGVGDTQYF
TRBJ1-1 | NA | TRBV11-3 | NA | TGTGCCAGCAGGATTCGAGGGGTGGGGAACACTGAAGCTTTCTTT | CASRIRGVGNTEAFF
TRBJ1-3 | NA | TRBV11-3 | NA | TGTGCCAGCAGCTTGGCGTTCCAGGGATTCTCTGGAAACACCATATATTTT | CASSLAFQGFSGNTIYF
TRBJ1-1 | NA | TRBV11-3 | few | TGTGCCAGCAGCCCGGGGAGCAGGAACACTGAAGCTTTCTTT | CASSPGSRNTEAFF
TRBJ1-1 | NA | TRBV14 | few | TGTGCCAGCAGCCGGGTCGGTATGGACACTGAAGCTTTCTTT | CASSRVGMDTEAFF
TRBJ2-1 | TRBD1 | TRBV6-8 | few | TGTGCCAGCGAGGAGACAGGGGGCTACAATGAGCAGTTCTTC | CASEETGGYNEQFF
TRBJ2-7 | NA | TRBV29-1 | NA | TGCAGCGTCGTCACGTCCGGGTTATCCTACGAGCAGTACTTC | CSVVTSGLSYEQYF
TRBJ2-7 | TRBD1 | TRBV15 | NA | TGTGCCACCAGCAGAGACAGGGGGCGTAACGAGCAGTACTTC | CATSRDRGRNEQYF
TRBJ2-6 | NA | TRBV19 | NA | TGTGCCAGTAGATCGGTCCGATCTGGGGCCAACGTCCTGACTTTC | CASRSVRSGANVLTF
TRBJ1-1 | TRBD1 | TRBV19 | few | TGTGCCAGTAGTATTCAGGGGGTGGAGAACACTGAAGCTTTCTTT | CASSIQGVENTEAFF
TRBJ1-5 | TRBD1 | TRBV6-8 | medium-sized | TGTGCCAGCCGCCGACAGGGCTCGGATCAGCCCCAGCATTTT | CASRRQGSDQPQHF
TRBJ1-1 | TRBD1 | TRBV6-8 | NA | TGTGCCAGCAGTTCCTGGACAGGGTCTATTGAAGCTTTCTTT | CASSSWTGSIEAFF
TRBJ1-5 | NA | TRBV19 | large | TGTGCCAGTAGTATAGATCAAGGAGGGCCGTCACGGCAGCATTTT | CASSIDQGGPSRQHF
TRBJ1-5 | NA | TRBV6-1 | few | TGTGCCAGCAGTGAAGGTCGGCGGCTTAGCAATCAGCCCCAGCATTTT | CASSEGRRLSNQPQHF
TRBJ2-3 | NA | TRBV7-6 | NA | TGTGCCAGCAGTCCTCTAGCGCGAAGCACAGATACGCAGTATTTT | CASSPLARSTDTQYF
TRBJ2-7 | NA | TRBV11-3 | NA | TGTGCCAGCAGCCTGAGAGGGGTGATGGGCGAGCAGTACTTC | CASSLRGVMGEQYF
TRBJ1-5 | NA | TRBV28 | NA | TGTGCCAGCAGTCCACCCGAGCAGGCCCTTCAGCATTTT | CASSPPEQALQHF
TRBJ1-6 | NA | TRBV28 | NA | TGTGCCAGCAGTCCTCCCCGGGGGCCCCTCCACTTT | CASSPPRGPLHF
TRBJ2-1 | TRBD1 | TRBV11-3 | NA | TGTGCCAGCAGCCGTGACAGGGTTGCAAATAGTGAGCAGTTCTTC | CASSRDRVANSEQFF
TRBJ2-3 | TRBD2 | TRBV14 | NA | TGTGCCAGCAGCCAAGCGGGCCTAGCGGGGGGCGGCCGGCGAGATACGCAGTATTTT | CASSQAGLAGGGRRDTQYF
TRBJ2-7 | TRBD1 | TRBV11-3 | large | TGTGCCAGCAGCACCCGGGACAGGGGAATTTACGAGCAGTACTTC | CASSTRDRGIYEQYF
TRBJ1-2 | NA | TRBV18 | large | TGTGCCAGCTCACCACTTCCGTTGGAAGGCTACACCTTC | CASSPLPLEGYTF
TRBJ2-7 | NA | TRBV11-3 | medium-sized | TGTGCCAGCAGCCCAGGCAAGGGACCCTACGAGCAGTACTTC | CASSPGKGPYEQYF
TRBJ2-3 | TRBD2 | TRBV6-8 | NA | TGTGCCATCAGTGCCAGCGGGGGGCACACAGATACGCAGTATTTT | CAISASGGHTDTQYF
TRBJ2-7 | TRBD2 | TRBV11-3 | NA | TGTGCCAGCAGCTTTCGCCCCACCACTAGCGGGGGGTCATACGAGCAGTACTTC | CASSFRPTTSGGSYEQYF
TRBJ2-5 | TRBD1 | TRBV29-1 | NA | TGCAGCGCTTCGGACAGGGGGCCGGAGACCCAGTACTTC | CSASDRGPETQYF
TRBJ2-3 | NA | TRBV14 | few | TGTGCCAGCAGCCAAGAAGAACTGAGCACAGATACGCAGTATTTT | CASSQEELSTDTQYF
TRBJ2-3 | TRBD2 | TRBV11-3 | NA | TGTGCCAGCAGCTTGTTAGGCGCGGGGGGGTACACAGATACGCAGTATTTT | CASSLLGAGGYTDTQYF
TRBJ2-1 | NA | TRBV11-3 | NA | TGTGCCAGCAGCTTGGCCCTGAAGAGGGCCGATGAGCAGTTCTTC | CASSLALKRADEQFF
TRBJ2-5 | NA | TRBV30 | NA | TGTGCCTGCCCGACAGGTACCGGGGAGACCCAGTACTTC | CACPTGTGETQYF
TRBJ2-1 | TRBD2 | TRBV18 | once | TGTGCCAGCTCACCAGCAAGACTAGCGGGAGGCGATGAGCAGTTCTTC | CASSPARLAGGDEQFF